Given below is one TCR beta chain in context. Just one base apart from a much larger clone, this may be a read error. The entry originates in a study of blood T cells in healthy people across ages. The wider study: Template switching picked up about one barcoded beta molecule for each two T cells.

Combining a sample-barcoded 5' primer with a J-beta primer mix, a second PCR ran for roughly 7 to 12 cycles. Each of the cDNA molecules was tagged by a template-switch adaptor with 12 random nucleotides. One entry per CDR3 protein results from TCRdb running MiXCR on the 5' RACE reads. Among roughly 640,000 distinct CDR3 sequences listed, approximately 30% were seen once. The specimen was blood. The receptor was derived from a woman at least 80 years old in good health.

The CDR3 loop is CASRTTENYYNEQYF. The CDR3 bases are TGTGCCAGCAGGACAACAGAAAATTACTACAATGAGCAGTACTTC. The gene calls are TRBV6-2 or TRBV6-3 and TRBJ2-1; no clear D gene. The end of the DNA is better explained by TRBJ2-7, so the J call may be wrong. The CDR3 is 15 amino acids. Germline CDR1 MNHEY, CDR2 SVGEGT.